This T cell receptor beta chain came from a study of blood T cell repertoires in COVID-19. Turning to the study itself: PBMCs, B-cell-depleted T cells, or T cells provided the cDNA or gDNA that made up the material.

The assay was immunoSEQ multiplex PCR, and TCRdb's table has in-frame clones only and misses some. The sample includes around 300,000 clones, 83% of them seen just once. This clone was observed a few times. Trimming stripped 8 bases from V and 5 bases from J, with 9 bases between. Germline assignment: CDR1 MNHEY and CDR2 SVGAGI. This CDR3 contains 12 residues. This sequence originates from a young man with active or convalescent COVID-19. Sequencing was done on a sample of peripheral blood. The V and J genes are TRBV6-5 and TRBJ2-2; no clear D. The CDR3 loop reads CASRTRTGELFF. The CDR3 region has the DNA TGTGCCAGCCGTACGAGAACCGGGGAGCTGTTTTTT.